The clone carrying this TCR beta chain appeared a few times. No antigen is known for it. Germline loops: CDR1 SGHTA, CDR2 FQGTGA. There are 15 residues in the CDR3. V was pared by 5 bases and J by 2 bases, with 10 bases between. The data are from a study of beta chain features in type 1 diabetes. Study-wide findings and caveats: Shortening that was moderate but significant affected the TCRB CDR3s of Type 1 diabetes patients in all four CD4+ subsets. Type 1 diabetes patients showed fewer insertions and more deletions at VDJ junctions.

cDNA synthesis used the whole RNA isolate, giving expressed TCRB sequences. Measured with immunoSEQ multiplex PCR; TCRdb has only the in-frame clones, and not every one. The sample contains a few hundred thousand clones, roughly 9.8% of which appear only once. This TCR was recovered from a man aged 25 to 45 with type 1 diabetes. The specimen was central memory CD4+ T cells from blood. The rearrangement joins TRBV7-3 to TRBJ2-6; TRBD1 is a possible D gene (5 bases). The chain's CDR3 is CASSPTVAGANVLTF. CDR3 coding DNA: TGTGCCAGCAGCCCGACAGTTGCTGGGGCCAACGTCCTGACTTTC.